A single sample gave rise to the 20 T cell receptor beta chains below, sequenced in a study of T cells in women clearing cervical HPV infection. Measured with immunoSEQ multiplex PCR; TCRdb has only the in-frame clones, and not every one. Its clone listing holds about 46,000 clones. The sample comprised blood buffy coat. All receptors derive from a woman aged 18 to 75 with a cervical HPV16 infection that either progressed to CIN3+ or cleared (not recorded which).

Comments on this clone: With the read ending 3 residues before the CDR3 end, the germline J gene is used to fill in that end. This chain uses TRBV30 with TRBJ2-5, with D tentatively TRBD1 (5 bases). Germline V gene data show CDR1 as GTSNPN and CDR2 as SVGIG (reference sequence). CDR3 size: 14 residues. V shed 2 bases and J shed 0 bases, with 10 bases lying between them. CDR3 bases read: TGTGCCTGGAGTCCAGGGCAGGACCAAGAGACC. This translates into CAWSPGQDQET. The whole CDR3 protein reads CAWSPGQDQETQYF.

The CDR3 here is CASSEARAMQQPQHF. Partial CDR3 DNA: TGTGCCAGCAGTGAAGCGCGGGCAATGCAACAGCCC. The chain joins TRBV2 to TRBJ1-5, with unresolved D. The read comes to an end 3 residues before the CDR3 does, leaving the germline J gene to fill in the end. CDR3 length: 15 residues. Between the trimmed V and J ends, which lost 0 bases and 7 bases, there was a span of 13 bases. Germline CDR1 is SNHLY and CDR2 is FYNNEI.

Of note for this clone: The CDR3 end falls 3 residues outside the read, so it is completed with the germline J gene. This chain links TRBV11-3 with TRBJ2-1, with 9 bases identical to TRBD2. Trimming took 1 base from V and 8 from J; bases not matched to a gene: 6. Germline CDR1 and CDR2: SGHNT and YENEEA. The CDR3 contains 15 residues. CDR3 DNA, as far as it was read: TGTGCCAGCAGCTTAGTAGCGGGGGTTTCGGATGAG. Protein sequence: CASSLVAGVSDE. The whole CDR3 protein reads CASSLVAGVSDEQFF.

Remarks on this clone: The read falls 3 residues short of the CDR3 end, and the missing part is taken from the germline J gene. This rearrangement joins TRBV30 to TRBJ1-5, with 7 nucleotides matching TRBD1. Germline lookup yields CDR1 GTSNPN and CDR2 SVGIG (reference sequence). With 2 bases clipped from V and 4 bases from J, the junction kept 5 bases outside the gene matches. CDR3 size: 14 residues. CDR3 bases read: TGTGCCTGGAGTCAGACAGGGCTAAATCAGCCC. Its translation: CAWSQTGLNQP. The full CDR3 sequence reads CAWSQTGLNQPQHF.

Notes on this clone: From the germline J gene comes the end of the CDR3, since the read stops 3 residues before it. The chain couples TRBV29-1 to TRBJ2-4; 9 nucleotides line up with TRBD1. Germline V CDR1 and CDR2: SQVTM, ANQGSEA. The CDR3 length is 15 residues. CDR3 protein: CSVKYGTGTGRGQYF. The sequenced part of the CDR3 DNA is TGCAGCGTTAAATATGGGACCGGGACAGGGAGGGGT.

A remark on this clone: The read terminates 3 residues ahead of where the CDR3 ends, so the germline J gene completes it. V and J are TRBV20-1 and TRBJ1-5; the match to TRBD1 covers 9 bases. This CDR3 is built from 16 residues. The V segment lost 0 bases and the J segment 6 bases; nucleotides outside the gene matches: 9. CDR1 and CDR2 (germline): DFQATT, SNEGSKA (reference sequence). The CDR3 here is CSARDFRTGDFQPQHF. The covered CDR3 bases are TGCAGTGCTAGAGACTTTAGGACAGGGGATTTTCAGCCC.

Of note for this clone: The read ends 3 residues early relative to the CDR3; the germline J gene fills the gap. The chain is built from TRBV19 and TRBJ1-3; D may be TRBD1 (6 bases). Trimming cost V 4 bases and J 0 bases, with 10 bases left between them. This CDR3 comprises 15 residues. From germline, CDR1 is LNHDA and CDR2 SQIVND (reference sequence). CDR3 protein: CASSTTGSSGNTIYF. The covered CDR3 bases are TGTGCCAGTAGTACTACAGGGTCCTCTGGAAACACC.

As regards this clone: The read halts 3 residues ahead of the CDR3 end, with the missing end drawn from the germline J gene. This chain uses TRBV11-3 with TRBJ2-3; 7 bases fit TRBD1. V was pared by 2 bases and J by 4 bases, with 6 bases of the junction left unmatched. This CDR3 is built from 15 residues. Per the germline V gene, CDR1 is SGHNT and CDR2 is YENEEA. The covered CDR3 bases are TGTGCCAGCAGCTTAATGGCAGGGACAGCAGATACG. Protein product: CASSLMAGTADT. The entire CDR3 reads CASSLMAGTADTQYF.

Regarding this clone: The CDR3 end falls 3 residues outside the read, so it is completed with the germline J gene. The rearrangement links TRBV6-1 to TRBJ1-4; 7 nucleotides agree with TRBD1. The CDR3 contains 15 residues. From germline, CDR1 is MNHNS and CDR2 SASEGT. The CDR3 region is CASSEGQGGISPLFF. The DNA read from the CDR3 is TGTGCCAGCAGTGAAGGACAGGGCGGGATTTCACCA.

Turning to this clone: The CDR3 end falls 3 residues outside the read, so it is completed with the germline J gene. The J gene is TRBJ2-1, the V gene TRBV7-3; tentative D call: TRBD2 (6 bases). From germline, CDR1 is SGHTA and CDR2 FQGTGA. This CDR3 is 13 amino acids long. The V and J ends lost 2 bases and 9 bases respectively, with 11 bases between them. CDR3 sequence: CASSLGRGGEQFF. CDR3 DNA, as far as it was read: TGTGCCAGCAGCTTAGGGCGGGGCGGTGAG.

A remark on this clone: The CDR3 extends 3 residues past the end of the read, so its final part is completed from the germline J gene. The rearrangement joins TRBV2 to TRBJ1-1, with 9 bases fitting TRBD1. The CDR3 covers 13 residues. V lost 6 bases, J lost 5 bases, and 4 bases stayed unmatched. In germline, CDR1 is SNHLY, CDR2 FYNNEI. The CDR3 bases that were read are TGTGCCAGCAGGGGGACAGGGCCGACTGAA. Translated, it gives CASRGTGPTE. The whole CDR3 sequence reads CASRGTGPTEAFF.

With regard to this clone: The DNA ends 3 residues before the CDR3 does, and the rest of the CDR3 is filled in from the germline J gene. The rearrangement uses TRBV11-3 and TRBJ2-5; D not certain. The germline V gene has CDR1 SGHNT and CDR2 YENEEA. The CDR3 has 12 residues. Deletions cut 5 bases from V and 5 bases from J, with 9 bases between. The CDR3 loop reads CASSASAETQYF. The sequenced CDR3 bases are TGTGCCAGCAGCGCCAGCGCGGAGACC.

On this clone: From the germline J gene comes the end of the CDR3, since the read stops 3 residues before it. The V gene is TRBV20-1, the J gene TRBJ2-1, with 7 bases matching TRBD1. The CDR3 runs 15 residues. In germline, CDR1 is DFQATT, CDR2 SNEGSKA (reference sequence). Losses at the gene ends were 2 bases for V and 5 bases for J; bases not matched to a gene: 9. CDR3 loop: CSARSWGTADNEQFF. The covered CDR3 bases are TGCAGTGCTAGAAGCTGGGGGACAGCCGACAATGAG.

A word on this clone: Sequencing ends 3 residues short of the CDR3 end; the germline J gene provides the rest. This chain uses TRBV7-9 with TRBJ2-3; possible D gene TRBD2, 7 bases. CDR1 is SEHNR and CDR2 is FQNEAQ in the germline V gene (reference sequence). This CDR3 has 15 amino acids. The CDR3 sequence is CASSPGGRVNQPQYF. CDR3 bases read: TGTGCCAGCAGCCCGGGGGGCAGGGTCAATCAGCCG.

In the case of this clone: Read sequence stops 3 residues before the CDR3 end, and the germline J gene provides the missing end. The chain couples TRBV6-2 or TRBV6-3 to TRBJ2-1; 7 bases match TRBD1. CDR1 is MNHEY and CDR2 is SVGEGT in the germline V gene. The CDR3 has 17 residues. The junction had 12 bases not matched to a gene; V was cut back by 4 bases and J by 3 bases. CDR3 protein: CASSLYRDSPFYNEQFF. Partial CDR3 DNA: TGTGCCAGCAGTTTATACCGGGACAGCCCTTTCTACAATGAG.

A note on this clone: The read terminates 3 residues before the CDR3 end, so the remaining end is supplied by the germline J gene. This chain links TRBV7-9 with TRBJ1-2, with TRBD1 matching over 8 bases. The CDR3 length is 13 residues. CDR1 and CDR2 from the germline V gene are SEHNR and FQNEAQ (reference sequence). CDR3 DNA, as far as it was read: TGTGCCAGCAGGGACAGGGTGGGCTACGAC. It specifies CASRDRVGYD. The entire CDR3 is CASRDRVGYDYTF.

A word on this clone: The observed sequence ends 3 residues before the CDR3 terminus, with the missing tail filled in from the germline J gene. The genes are TRBV7-8 and TRBJ2-1; D may be TRBD2 (5 bases). V lost 5 bases and J lost 2, with 16 bases in between. Germline lookup yields CDR1 SGHVS and CDR2 FQNEAQ. The CDR3 totals 16 residues. CDR3 amino acids: CASSRSSRTAYNEQFF. Partial CDR3 DNA: TGTGCCAGCAGCAGATCATCGCGGACTGCCTACAATGAG.

On this clone itself: The read stops 3 residues short of the end of the CDR3; the missing end is completed from the germline J gene. V gene TRBV7-2 combines with J gene TRBJ2-3, with TRBD2 as a possible D gene (5 bases). Looked up from germline, CDR1 is SGHTA and CDR2 is FQGNSA. There are 15 residues in the CDR3. V was trimmed by 4 bases and J by 2 bases, leaving 13 bases between them. CDR3 loop: CASSSLERITDTQYF. CDR3 DNA, as far as it was read: TGTGCCAGCAGCTCCTTAGAGCGGATCACAGATACG. Full variable domain (missing parts from reference TRBV7-2 and TRBJ2-3): GAGVSQSPSNKVTEKGKDVELRCDPISGHTALYWYRQSLGQGLEFLIYFQGNSAPDKSGLPSDRFSAERTGGSVSTLTIQRTQQEDSAVYLCASSSLERITDTQYFGPGTRLTVL.

As concerns this clone: The observed sequence ends 3 residues before the CDR3 terminus, with the missing tail filled in from the germline J gene. The chain has TRBV2 and TRBJ1-2; D might be TRBD1 (6 bases). Germline lookup yields CDR1 SNHLY and CDR2 FYNNEI. Trimming shortened V by 6 bases and J by 4 bases, and 12 bases separated the two germline ends. The length of the CDR3 is 13 residues. CDR3 DNA, as far as it was read: TGTGCCAGCAGGGACAGCCCATCCTATGGC. Translating gives CASRDSPSYG. The whole CDR3 sequence is CASRDSPSYGYTF.

Concerning this clone: The read terminates 3 residues before the CDR3 end, so the remaining end is supplied by the germline J gene. The genes are TRBV7-2 and TRBJ1-6; TRBD1 agrees at 8 bases. Losses at the gene ends were 3 bases for V and 5 bases for J; bases not matched to a gene: 3. This CDR3 has 15 residues. CDR1 and CDR2 (germline): SGHTA, FQGNSA. The CDR3 DNA, read in part, is TGTGCCAGCAGCTTTGGGACAGGACATAATTCACCC. Protein sequence: CASSFGTGHNSP. In full, the CDR3 reads CASSFGTGHNSPLHF.